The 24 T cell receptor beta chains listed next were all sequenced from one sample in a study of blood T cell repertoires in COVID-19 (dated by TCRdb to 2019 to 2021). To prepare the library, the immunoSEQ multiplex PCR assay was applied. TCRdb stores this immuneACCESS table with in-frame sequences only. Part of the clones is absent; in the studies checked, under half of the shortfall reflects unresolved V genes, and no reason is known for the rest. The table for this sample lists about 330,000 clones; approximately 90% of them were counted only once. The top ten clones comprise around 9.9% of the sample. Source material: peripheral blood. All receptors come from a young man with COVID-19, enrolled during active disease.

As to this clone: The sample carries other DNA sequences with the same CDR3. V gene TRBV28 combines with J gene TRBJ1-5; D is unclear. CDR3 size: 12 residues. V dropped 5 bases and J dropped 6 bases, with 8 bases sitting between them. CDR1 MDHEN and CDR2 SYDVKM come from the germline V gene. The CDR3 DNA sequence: TGTGCCAGCAGTCCCAGTGGTCAGCCCCAGCATTTT. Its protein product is CASSPSGQPQHF.

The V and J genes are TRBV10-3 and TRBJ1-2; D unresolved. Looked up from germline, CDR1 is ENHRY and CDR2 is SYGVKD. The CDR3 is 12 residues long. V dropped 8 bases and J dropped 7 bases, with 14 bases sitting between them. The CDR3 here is CAIAAGPGGYTF. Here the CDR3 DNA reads TGTGCCATCGCAGCGGGTCCAGGTGGCTACACCTTC.

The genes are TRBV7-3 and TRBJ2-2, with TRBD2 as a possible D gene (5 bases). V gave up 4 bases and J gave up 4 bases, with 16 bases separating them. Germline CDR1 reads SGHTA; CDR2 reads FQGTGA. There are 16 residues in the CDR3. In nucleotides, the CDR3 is TGTGCCAGCAGCTCTCACCCCGGGGTGGCCACCGGGGAGCTGTTTTTT. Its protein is CASSSHPGVATGELFF.

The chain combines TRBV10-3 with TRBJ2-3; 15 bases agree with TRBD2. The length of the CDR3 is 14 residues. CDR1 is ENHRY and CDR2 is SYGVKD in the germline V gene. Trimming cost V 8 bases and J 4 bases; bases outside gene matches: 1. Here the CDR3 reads CAIGLAGGADTQYF. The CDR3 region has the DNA TGTGCCATCGGACTAGCGGGAGGGGCAGATACGCAGTATTTT.

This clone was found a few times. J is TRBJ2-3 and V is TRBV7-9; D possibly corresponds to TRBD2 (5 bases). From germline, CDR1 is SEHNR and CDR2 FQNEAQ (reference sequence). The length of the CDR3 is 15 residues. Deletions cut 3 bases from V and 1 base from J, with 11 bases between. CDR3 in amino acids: CASSLVTMGTDTQYF. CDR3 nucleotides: TGTGCCAGCAGCTTGGTGACTATGGGCACAGATACGCAGTATTTT.

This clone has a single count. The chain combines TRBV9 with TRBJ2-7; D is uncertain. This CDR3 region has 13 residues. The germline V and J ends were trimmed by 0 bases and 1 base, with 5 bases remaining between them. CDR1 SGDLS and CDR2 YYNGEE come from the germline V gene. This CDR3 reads CASSVDFSYEQYF. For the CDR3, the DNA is TGTGCCAGCAGCGTAGACTTTTCCTACGAGCAGTACTTC.

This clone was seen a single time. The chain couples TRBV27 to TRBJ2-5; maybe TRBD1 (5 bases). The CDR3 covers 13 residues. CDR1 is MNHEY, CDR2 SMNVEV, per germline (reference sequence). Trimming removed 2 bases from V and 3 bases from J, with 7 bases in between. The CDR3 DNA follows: TGTGCCAGCAGTTTAGACAGCGAAGAGACCCAGTACTTC. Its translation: CASSLDSEETQYF.

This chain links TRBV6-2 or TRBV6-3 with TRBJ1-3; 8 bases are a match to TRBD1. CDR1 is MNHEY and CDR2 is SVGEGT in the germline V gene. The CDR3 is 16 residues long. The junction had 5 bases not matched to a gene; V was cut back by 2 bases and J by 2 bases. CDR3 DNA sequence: TGTGCCAGCAGTTACGGGGACAGGCTACCTGGAAACACCATATATTTT. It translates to CASSYGDRLPGNTIYF.

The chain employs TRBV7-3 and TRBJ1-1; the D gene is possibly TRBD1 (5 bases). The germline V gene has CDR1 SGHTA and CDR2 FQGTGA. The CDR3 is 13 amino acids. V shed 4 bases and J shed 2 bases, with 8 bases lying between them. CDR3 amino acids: CASSSGHNTEAFF. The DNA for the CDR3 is TGTGCCAGCAGCTCTGGACACAACACTGAAGCTTTCTTT.

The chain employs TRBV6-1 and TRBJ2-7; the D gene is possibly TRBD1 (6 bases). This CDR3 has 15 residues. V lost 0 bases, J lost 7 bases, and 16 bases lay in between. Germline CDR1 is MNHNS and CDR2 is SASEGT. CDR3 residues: CASSEASTGMGEQYF. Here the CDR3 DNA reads TGTGCCAGCAGTGAAGCGAGTACAGGGATGGGAGAGCAGTACTTC.

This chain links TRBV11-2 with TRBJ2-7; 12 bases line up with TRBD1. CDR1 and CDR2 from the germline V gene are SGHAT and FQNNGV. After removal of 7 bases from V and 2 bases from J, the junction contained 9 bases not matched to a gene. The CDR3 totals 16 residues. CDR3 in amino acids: CASTGTGGVLAYEQYF. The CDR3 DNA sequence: TGTGCCAGCACCGGGACAGGGGGCGTTCTGGCCTACGAGCAGTACTTC.

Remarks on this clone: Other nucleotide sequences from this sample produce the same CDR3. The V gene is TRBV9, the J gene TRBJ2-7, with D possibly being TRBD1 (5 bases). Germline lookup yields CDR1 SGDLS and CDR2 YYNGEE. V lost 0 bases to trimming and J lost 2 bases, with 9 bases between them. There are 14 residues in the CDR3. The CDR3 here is CASSVGAGTYEQYF. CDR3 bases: TGTGCCAGCAGCGTAGGGGCAGGGACCTACGAGCAGTACTTC.

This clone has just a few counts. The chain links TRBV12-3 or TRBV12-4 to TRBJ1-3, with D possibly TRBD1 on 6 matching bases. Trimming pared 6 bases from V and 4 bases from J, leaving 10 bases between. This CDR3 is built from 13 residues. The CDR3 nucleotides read TGTGCCAGCAGCCCTGACAGGGGAAACACCATATATTTT. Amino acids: CASSPDRGNTIYF.

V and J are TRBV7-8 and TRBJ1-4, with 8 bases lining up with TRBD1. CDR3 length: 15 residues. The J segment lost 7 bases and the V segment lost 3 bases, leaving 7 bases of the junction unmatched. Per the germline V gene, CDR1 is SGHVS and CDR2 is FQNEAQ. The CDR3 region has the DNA TGTGCCAGCAGCTTCAATCAGGGGGCAGGTGAAAAACTGTTTTTT. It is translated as CASSFNQGAGEKLFF.

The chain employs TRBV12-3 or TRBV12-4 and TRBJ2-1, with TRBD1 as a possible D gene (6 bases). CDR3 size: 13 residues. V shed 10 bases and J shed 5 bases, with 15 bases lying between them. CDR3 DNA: TGTGCCACCTGGGGGCGGTATAACAATGAGCAGTTCTTC. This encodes CATWGRYNNEQFF.

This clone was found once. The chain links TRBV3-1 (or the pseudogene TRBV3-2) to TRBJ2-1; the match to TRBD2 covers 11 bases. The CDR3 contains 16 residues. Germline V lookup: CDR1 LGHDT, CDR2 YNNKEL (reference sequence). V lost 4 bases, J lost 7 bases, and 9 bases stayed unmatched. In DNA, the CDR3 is TGTGCCAGCAGCCCCCTACTAGCGGGAGTGATGAATGAGCAGTTCTTC. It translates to CASSPLLAGVMNEQFF.

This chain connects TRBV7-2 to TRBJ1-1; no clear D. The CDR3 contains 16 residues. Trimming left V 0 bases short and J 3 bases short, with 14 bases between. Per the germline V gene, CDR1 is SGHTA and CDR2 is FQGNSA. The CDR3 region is CASSLARVRLDTEAFF. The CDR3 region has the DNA TGTGCCAGCAGCTTAGCCCGGGTAAGGTTGGACACTGAAGCTTTCTTT.

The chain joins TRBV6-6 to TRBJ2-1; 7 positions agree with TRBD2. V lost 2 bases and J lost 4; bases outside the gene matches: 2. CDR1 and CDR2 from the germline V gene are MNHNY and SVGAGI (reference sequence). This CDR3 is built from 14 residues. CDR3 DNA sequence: TGTGCCAGCAGTTACCAGCGGGGTTACAATGAGCAGTTCTTC. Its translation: CASSYQRGYNEQFF.

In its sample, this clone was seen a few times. CDR3 sequence reads: CASSLALNYGYTF. CDR3 in DNA: TGTGCCAGCAGCTTAGCCCTGAACTATGGCTACACCTTC. The rearrangement joins TRBV7-9 to TRBJ1-2; D not certain. Trimming cost V 0 bases and J 2 bases, with 4 bases left between them. The V gene's germline CDR1 is SEHNR and CDR2 FQNEAQ (reference sequence). The length of the CDR3 is 13 residues.

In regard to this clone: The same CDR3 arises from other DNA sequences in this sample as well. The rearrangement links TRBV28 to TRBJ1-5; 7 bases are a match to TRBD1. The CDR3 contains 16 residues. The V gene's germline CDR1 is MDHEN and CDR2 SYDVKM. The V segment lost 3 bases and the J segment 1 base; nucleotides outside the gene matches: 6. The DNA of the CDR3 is TGTGCCAGCAGTTTTCCGATGGGACAGAGCAATCAGCCCCAGCATTTT. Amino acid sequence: CASSFPMGQSNQPQHF.

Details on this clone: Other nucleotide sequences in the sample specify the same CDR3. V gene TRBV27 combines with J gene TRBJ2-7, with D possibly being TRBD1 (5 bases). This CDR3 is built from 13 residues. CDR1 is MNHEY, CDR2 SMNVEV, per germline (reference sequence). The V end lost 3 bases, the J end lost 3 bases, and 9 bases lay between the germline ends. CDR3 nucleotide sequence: TGTGCCAGCAGTTTTCAGGGTTACTACGAGCAGTACTTC. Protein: CASSFQGYYEQYF.

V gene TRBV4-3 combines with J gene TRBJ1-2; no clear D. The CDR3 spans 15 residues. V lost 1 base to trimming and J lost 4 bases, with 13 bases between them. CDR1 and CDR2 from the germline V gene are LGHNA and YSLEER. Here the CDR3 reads CASSQGAGYLYGYTF. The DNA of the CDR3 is TGCGCCAGCAGCCAAGGGGCAGGATACCTCTATGGCTACACCTTC.

The CDR3 loop reads CASSTGAAVYGYTF. In DNA, the CDR3 is TGTGCCAGTAGTACAGGGGCCGCCGTCTATGGCTACACCTTC. V and J are TRBV19 and TRBJ1-2; D may be TRBD1 (6 bases). Germline V gene lookup returns CDR1 LNHDA and CDR2 SQIVND (reference sequence). Between the trimmed V and J ends, which lost 4 bases and 4 bases, there was a span of 13 bases. The CDR3 length is 14 residues.

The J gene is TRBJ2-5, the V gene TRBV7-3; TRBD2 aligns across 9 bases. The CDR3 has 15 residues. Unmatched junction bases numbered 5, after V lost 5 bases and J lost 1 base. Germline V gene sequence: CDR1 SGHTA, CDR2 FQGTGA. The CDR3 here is CASSPLAGVQETQYF. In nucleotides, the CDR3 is TGTGCCAGCAGCCCCTTAGCGGGAGTCCAAGAGACCCAGTACTTC.